This T cell receptor beta chain was sequenced in a study of T cells in narcolepsy (dated by TCRdb to about 2018). At the level of the whole study: Patients with narcolepsy type 1 or type 2 (NT1, NT2) were enrolled in the study together with healthy control donors. The study used TCR Vbeta sequencing to track clonotypes in blood and CSF while looking for autoreactive T cells in narcolepsy patients that target self-antigens of hypocretin neurons (hypocretin, TRIB2).

Memory CD4+ T cells were sorted ex vivo from peripheral blood of narcolepsy patients and healthy controls for TCR Vbeta sequencing. As concerns this clone: The antigen it binds to is not known. There are no base qualities to consult, and no much larger clone falls within one base.

The germline V and J ends show losses of 0 bases and 5 bases respectively, and no gene match explains 2 bases of the junction. From the cysteine up to the phenylalanine, the CDR3 has a length of 15 residues. This entry keeps only the CDR3 DNA: 45 bases, framed from base 1. The germline V gene specifies SGDLS as CDR1 and YYNGEE as CDR2. Library construction relied on the immunoSEQ multiplex PCR assay. Held by TCRdb, this immuneACCESS table contains in-frame sequences only and omits some clones. Under half of the omission traces to an unresolved V gene where checked; the cause of the rest is unknown. The sample table contains some 32,000 clones; only one count was recorded for around 80% of them. The top ten hold 1.2% of the sample. Here is what the overall study found, with its caveats: Patients and controls had similar numbers of sequenced blood memory CD4+ clonotypes, with averages of around 39,000 in patients and 30,000 to 35,000 in controls. According to the report, autoreactive clonotypes were detected serially in the blood of the same patients and of different patients, but not in healthy controls. In plots comparing CSF and blood CD4+ T cell clonotypes from the same patient, HCRT-specific and TRIB2-specific autoreactive clonotypes were highlighted. No sequences matching autoreactive T cell clones were present in some of the blood memory CD4+ repertoires from patients and controls.

Specimen: CD45RA- memory CD4+ T cells from PBMCs. The sample's cell subset or site label is to be understood as: memory T cells sorted ex vivo from peripheral blood. The chain couples TRBV9 to TRBJ1-4, with 9 bases in between that match TRBD1. This TCR came from a human donor with narcolepsy. The nucleotide sequence reads TGTGCCAGCAGCGTAGGGACAGGGGTGAATGAAAAACTGTTTTTT. This encodes CASSVGTGVNEKLFF.